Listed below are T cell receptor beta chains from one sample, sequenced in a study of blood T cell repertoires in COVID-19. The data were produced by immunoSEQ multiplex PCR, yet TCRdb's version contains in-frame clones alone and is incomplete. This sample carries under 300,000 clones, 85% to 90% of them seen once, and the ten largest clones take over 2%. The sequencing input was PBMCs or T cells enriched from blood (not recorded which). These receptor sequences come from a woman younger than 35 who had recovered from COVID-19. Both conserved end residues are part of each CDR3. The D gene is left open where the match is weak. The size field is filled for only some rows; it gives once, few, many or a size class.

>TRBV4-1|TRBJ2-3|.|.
CASSPPLSTDTQYF
TGCGCCAGCAGCCCCCCCTTAAGCACAGATACGCAGTATTTT
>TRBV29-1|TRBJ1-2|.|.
CSVDGSYGYTF
TGCAGCGTTGACGGGAGTTATGGCTACACCTTC
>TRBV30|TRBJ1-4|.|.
CAWSGGRNEKLFF
TGTGCCTGGAGTGGTGGCCGCAATGAAAAACTGTTTTTT
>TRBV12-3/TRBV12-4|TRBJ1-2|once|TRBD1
CASSLVRTGAYTF
TGTGCCAGCAGTTTAGTGCGGACAGGGGCCTACACCTTC
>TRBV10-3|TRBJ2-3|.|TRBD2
CAIKTSGAKGTQYF
TGTGCCATCAAAACTAGCGGGGCCAAGGGTACGCAGTATTTT
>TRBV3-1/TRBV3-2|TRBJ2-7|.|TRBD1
CASSQADRVFREQYF
TGTGCCAGCAGCCAAGCCGACAGGGTATTTCGCGAGCAGTACTTC
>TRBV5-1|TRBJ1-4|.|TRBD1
CASSLSPDRALGEKLFF
TGCGCCAGCAGCTTGTCGCCGGACAGGGCATTAGGAGAAAAACTGTTTTTT
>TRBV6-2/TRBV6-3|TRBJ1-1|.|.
CASSSTVMNTEAFF
TGTGCCAGCAGCTCGACAGTGATGAACACTGAAGCTTTCTTT
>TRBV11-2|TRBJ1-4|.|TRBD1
CASSLEPRGPTNEKLFF
TGTGCCAGCAGCTTAGAACCGAGGGGGCCAACTAATGAAAAACTGTTTTTT
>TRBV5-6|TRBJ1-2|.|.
CASSLVQVGGYTF
TGTGCCAGCAGCTTGGTACAGGTGGGTGGCTACACCTTC
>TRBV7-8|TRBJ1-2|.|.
CASSPASTNYGYTF
TGTGCCAGCAGCCCCGCTAGTACTAACTATGGCTACACCTTC
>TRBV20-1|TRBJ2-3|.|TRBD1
CSASQRDRGADTQYF
TGCAGTGCTAGTCAACGGGACAGGGGTGCAGATACGCAGTATTTT
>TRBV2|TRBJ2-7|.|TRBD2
CASSTRGDSYEQYF
TGTGCCAGCTCCACCCGGGGGGACTCCTACGAGCAGTACTTC
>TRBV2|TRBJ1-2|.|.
CAGWGGNNYGYTF
TGTGCCGGCTGGGGCGGAAATAACTATGGCTACACCTTC
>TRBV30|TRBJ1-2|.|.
CAWSVQGFRYTF
TGTGCCTGGAGTGTACAGGGTTTCCGCTACACCTTC
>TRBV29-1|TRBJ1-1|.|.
CSVVAGDMNTEAFF
TGCAGCGTTGTGGCAGGGGATATGAACACTGAAGCTTTCTTT
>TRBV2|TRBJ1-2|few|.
CASSEALQGFYYGYTF
TGTGCCAGCAGTGAAGCGCTTCAGGGGTTTTACTATGGCTACACCTTC
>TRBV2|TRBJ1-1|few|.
CASIDRRGTEAFF
TGTGCCAGCATTGACAGGAGGGGCACTGAAGCTTTCTTT
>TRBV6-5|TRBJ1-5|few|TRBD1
CASTGQAYSNQPQHF
TGTGCCAGCACCGGACAGGCTTATAGCAATCAGCCCCAGCATTTT
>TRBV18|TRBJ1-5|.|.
CASSPDPGGNQPQHF
TGTGCCAGCTCTCCTGATCCAGGGGGCAATCAGCCCCAGCATTTT